This T cell receptor beta chain was identified in a study of early T cells in non-severe SARS-CoV-2 infection. Study background: Bulk RNA isolated from unsorted whole blood underwent sequencing; chains were not paired. Whole-study findings and limits: VDJdb matches were skewed toward anti-spike CD8 T cell responses.

This clonotype has only a few counts. What it binds is not known. The TCR library protocol attached unique molecular identifiers to the individual cDNA molecules. TCRdb ran MiXCR on the 5' RACE reads and lists one entry per CDR3 protein. The sample has tens of thousands of distinct CDR3 sequences, 10% seen once. CDR1 and CDR2 from the germline V gene are SQVTM and ANQGSEA. V lost 4 bases and J 1 base, leaving 10 bases between the germline ends. The CDR3 extends over 13 amino acids. The sample comprised whole blood. This sequence joins TRBV29-1 and TRBJ1-2; D remains unclear. This clonotype originated in an adult who was a healthcare worker with PCR-confirmed SARS-CoV-2 infection or an uninfected control (not recorded which). CDR3 amino acids: CSVAGAFNYGYTF. Here the CDR3 DNA reads TGCAGCGTTGCTGGAGCATTTAACTATGGCTACACCTTC.